The 3 T cell receptor beta chains below come from one sample, sequenced in a study of blood T cell repertoires in COVID-19. TCRdb keeps only in-frame clones here, not all; method: immunoSEQ multiplex PCR. The sample comprises some 82,000 clones, 81% of which are singletons, and about 45% rests with the top ten. The sequenced sample consisted of peripheral blood. Receptors were obtained from a man older than 75 with acute or convalescent COVID-19.

The chain couples TRBV5-4 to TRBJ1-4; D call uncertain. V lost 4 bases and J 0 bases, leaving 13 bases between the germline ends. Germline assignment: CDR1 SGHNT and CDR2 YYREEE (reference sequence). This CDR3 contains 16 residues. The CDR3 protein is CASSLRGVATNEKLFF. The CDR3 nucleotides read TGTGCCAGCAGCCTCCGGGGAGTTGCAACTAATGAAAAACTGTTTTTT.

The chain couples TRBV3-1 (or the pseudogene TRBV3-2) to TRBJ2-7; 7 bases align to TRBD1. Germline loops: CDR1 LGHDT, CDR2 YNNKEL (reference sequence). This CDR3 region has 17 residues. V shed 0 bases, J shed 0 bases, and the junction held 8 bases outside the gene matches. As DNA, the CDR3 is TGTGCCAGCAGCCAAGAGGGACAGCTACTGAGCTCCTACGAGCAGTACTTC. Protein sequence: CASSQEGQLLSSYEQYF.

The V and J genes are TRBV5-8 and TRBJ2-3, with TRBD2 matching 12 bases. V shed 3 bases, J shed 0 bases, and the junction held 2 bases outside the gene matches. The CDR3 is 16 residues long. The germline V gene encodes CDR1 SGHTS and CDR2 YDEGEE. CDR3 region: CASSWGTSGSTDTQYF. CDR3 bases: TGTGCCAGCAGCTGGGGGACTAGCGGGAGCACAGATACGCAGTATTTT.